The 19 T cell receptor beta chains below come from one sample, sequenced in a study of identical twins. Each CDR3 protein is one row after TCRdb ran MiXCR on the 5' RACE reads. The data contain hundreds of thousands of distinct CDR3 sequences, less than 9.5% of them seen just once; the ten biggest clones take up 5.1%. The sample comprised memory (CD45RO+) T cells sorted from blood. The source of these receptors is a woman aged 18-29 years in good health.

The chain has TRBV7-3 and TRBJ1-1; D gene unclear. Per the germline V gene, CDR1 is SGHTA and CDR2 is FQGTGA. The CDR3 is 14 residues long. Trimming stripped 3 bases from V and 1 base from J, with 9 bases between. CDR3 DNA: TGTGCCAGCAGCTTGGGCAGCAGGAACACTGAAGCTTTCTTT. Protein: CASSLGSRNTEAFF.

This clonotype was counted only a few times. This chain connects TRBV12-3 or TRBV12-4 to TRBJ2-7; 15 bases line up with TRBD2. CDR3 size: 14 residues. With V trimmed by 6 bases and J by 4 bases, 1 base remained unmatched. The CDR3 region has the DNA TGTGCCAGCAGCGGGACTAGCGGGAGGTACGAGCAGTACTTC. Its translation: CASSGTSGRYEQYF.

This clonotype was picked up many times. J is TRBJ1-1 and V is TRBV28, with D unresolved. Germline assignment: CDR1 MDHEN and CDR2 SYDVKM. The CDR3 length is 12 residues. The germline V and J ends were trimmed by 4 bases and 11 bases, with 14 bases remaining between them. The CDR3 bases are TGTGCCAGCAGTTCCCACTTAGGTGGGGCTTTCTTT. As protein: CASSSHLGGAFF.

By share, this clonotype counts as medium-sized. This sequence joins TRBV5-5 and TRBJ1-1; no definite D call. V lost 2 bases, J lost 0 bases, and 5 bases lay in between. The CDR3 runs 13 residues. The germline CDR1 and CDR2 sequences are SGHKS and YYEKEE (reference sequence). CDR3 nucleotide sequence: TGTGCCAGCAGCTTTGCAGTGAACACTGAAGCTTTCTTT. Translating gives CASSFAVNTEAFF.

A few counts support this clonotype. The J gene is TRBJ2-3, the V gene TRBV15, with D perhaps assigned TRBD1 or TRBD2 (5 bases each). V gave up 0 bases and J gave up 9 bases, with 16 bases separating them. The germline V gene has CDR1 LNHNV and CDR2 YYDKDF (reference sequence). The CDR3 runs to 15 residues. The CDR3 region has the DNA TGTGCCACCAGCAGAGATACAGGCAGGAGGCAAACGCAGTATTTT. Its protein product is CATSRDTGRRQTQYF.

This chain connects TRBV15 to TRBJ2-7; D gene unclear. V shed 1 base and J shed 2 bases, with 15 bases lying between them. Germline CDR1 is LNHNV and CDR2 is YYDKDF (reference sequence). This CDR3 is 16 amino acids long. Here the CDR3 DNA reads TGTGCCACCAGCAGAGGAATCGGCGAGCCCACCTACGAGCAGTACTTC. Translated, it gives CATSRGIGEPTYEQYF.

The chain uses TRBV19 and TRBJ2-3; perhaps D is TRBD1 or TRBD2 (5 bases each). V was cut by 3 bases and J by 3 bases, with 10 bases left in between. This CDR3 is built from 14 residues. Germline V CDR1 and CDR2: LNHDA, SQIVND (reference sequence). The CDR3 nucleotides read TGTGCCAGTAGTATCCAGGGAGCAACAGATACGCAGTATTTT. Its translation: CASSIQGATDTQYF.

The chain couples TRBV20-1 to TRBJ2-7, with 8 bases aligning to TRBD2. V was clipped by 3 bases and J by 6 bases; unmatched bases: 7. The CDR3 covers 13 residues. Germline V gene data show CDR1 as DFQATT and CDR2 as SNEGSKA (reference sequence). As DNA, the CDR3 is TGCAGTGCTAGTCGTAGCGGGGAGACCGAGCAGTACTTC. Amino acid sequence: CSASRSGETEQYF.

This rearrangement joins TRBV9 to TRBJ2-2; no clear D gene. Germline V CDR1 and CDR2: SGDLS, YYNGEE. This CDR3 contains 15 residues. The V and J ends lost 0 bases and 9 bases respectively, with 15 bases between them. CDR3 nucleotides: TGTGCCAGCAGCGTAGACGCGGACCCAAAGTGGGAGCTGTTTTTT. This codes for CASSVDADPKWELFF.

This clonotype was detected a few times. The chain recombines TRBV6-2 or TRBV6-3 with TRBJ2-3, with unresolved D. The CDR3 is 14 amino acids. Deletions cut 6 bases from V and 6 bases from J, with 16 bases between. Germline V gives CDR1 MNHEY, CDR2 SVGEGT. Here the CDR3 reads CASSPGLNTDTQYF. Here the CDR3 DNA reads TGTGCCAGCAGCCCGGGCCTCAACACGGATACGCAGTATTTT.

This clonotype occurred a few times. The chain recombines TRBV11-2 with TRBJ2-3; the match to TRBD2 covers 8 bases. The CDR3 has 16 residues. Germline CDR1 is SGHAT and CDR2 is FQNNGV. Trimming cost V 5 bases and J 0 bases; bases outside gene matches: 7. DNA for the CDR3: TGTGCCAGCAGCCAAGTAGCGGGATCTAGCACAGATACGCAGTATTTT. Its translation: CASSQVAGSSTDTQYF.

Many counts were recorded for this clonotype. This sequence joins TRBV7-2 and TRBJ2-3; D call uncertain. The V gene's germline CDR1 is SGHTA and CDR2 FQGNSA. The CDR3 loop spans 14 amino acids. V lost 5 bases, J lost 6 bases, and 15 bases lay in between. In DNA, the CDR3 is TGTGCCAGCAGCCCTCAAATTGCCGGGGATACGCAGTATTTT. Protein sequence: CASSPQIAGDTQYF.

This clonotype was detected only a few times. This chain joins TRBV29-1 and TRBJ2-2; D is possibly TRBD1 or TRBD2 (5 bases each). Germline V gene data show CDR1 as SQVTM and CDR2 as ANQGSEA. This CDR3 region has 14 residues. V shed 1 base and J shed 3 bases, with 9 bases lying between them. CDR3 DNA sequence: TGCAGCGTTGAAGCCGGGACCCACACCGGGGAGCTGTTTTTT. This gives the protein CSVEAGTHTGELFF.

This clonotype has ten or more counts. The rearrangement links TRBV20-1 to TRBJ2-1, with no clear D. Trimming stripped 0 bases from V and 7 bases from J, with 7 bases between. The CDR3 covers 12 residues. CDR1 is DFQATT and CDR2 is SNEGSKA in the germline V gene (reference sequence). In nucleotides, the CDR3 is TGCAGTGCTAGAGATGGGCGGAATGAGCAGTTCTTC. Translating gives CSARDGRNEQFF.

This clonotype occurred a few times. The chain combines TRBV12-3 or TRBV12-4 with TRBJ2-7; 10 bases agree with TRBD1. V gave up 5 bases and J gave up 7 bases; unmatched junction bases: 14. The length of the CDR3 is 16 residues. The CDR3 loop is CASSPPPGQGTREQYF. For the CDR3, the DNA is TGTGCCAGCAGTCCCCCCCCGGGACAGGGGACTAGGGAGCAGTACTTC.

This sequence joins TRBV12-3 or TRBV12-4 and TRBJ1-1, with D uncertain. This CDR3 is 14 amino acids long. V lost 2 bases and J lost 4, with 11 bases in between. CDR3 DNA sequence: TGTGCCAGCAGTTTATCCTCAATTGGCACTGAAGCTTTCTTT. Translating gives CASSLSSIGTEAFF.

This clonotype was detected ten times or more. This chain's CDR3 is CASSFNRAVDPEAFF. The CDR3, as DNA: TGTGCCAGCAGTTTTAACAGGGCGGTTGACCCTGAAGCTTTCTTT. The chain couples TRBV12-3 or TRBV12-4 to TRBJ1-1; D is perhaps TRBD1 (6 bases). The germline V and J ends were trimmed by 3 bases and 6 bases, with 17 bases remaining between them. This CDR3 region has 15 residues.

The chain has TRBV5-6 and TRBJ1-5; the D gene is possibly TRBD1 (5 bases). Germline V gives CDR1 SGHDT, CDR2 YYEEEE. The CDR3 covers 16 residues. V shed 1 base and J shed 0 bases, with 11 bases lying between them. The CDR3 region is CASSLFPGYSNQPQHF. The CDR3 region has the DNA TGTGCCAGCAGCTTGTTCCCAGGGTATAGCAATCAGCCCCAGCATTTT.

The rearrangement links TRBV4-3 to TRBJ2-7; 7 bases agree with TRBD2. The V and J ends lost 1 base and 5 bases, in that order; junction bases with no gene match: 5. The V gene's germline CDR1 is LGHNA and CDR2 YSLEER. The CDR3 has 14 residues. The chain's CDR3 is CASSQGRETDEQYF. CDR3 nucleotide sequence: TGCGCCAGCAGCCAAGGGCGGGAGACGGACGAGCAGTACTTC.